This T cell receptor beta chain came from a study of spatial heterogeneity in lung cancer. Looking at the study overall: Combinations of a unique TCR and a UMI were tallied in raw reads, and on average each appeared more than ten times.

Noted time point: sample taken at primary tumor resection. The cohort: 70 to 85 early-stage, untreated non-small cell lung cancer patients. Whole RNA from tumor, nontumor lung or frozen PBMC was sequenced unsorted. After removal of 3 bases from V and 8 bases from J, the junction contained 17 bases not matched to a gene. Germline-derived CDR1 and CDR2 are MGHDK and SYGVNS. The CDR3 has 19 amino acids. This clonotype was picked up a small number of times. The antigen remains unidentified. Each CDR3 protein is one row after TCRdb ran MiXCR on the 5' RACE reads. This sample has approximately 92,000 distinct CDR3 sequences, with 9.5% to 15% found just once. Findings of the study overall: Ubiquitous expanded tumor TCRs were seen in blood more at resection than at follow-up.

This TCR derives from a male donor with early-stage non-small cell lung cancer. Source: PBMCs, taken at surgery. This chain connects TRBV25-1 to TRBJ2-2; TRBD2 aligns across 11 bases. The CDR3 spells CASSENPYSGRANLGELFF. CDR3 nucleotide sequence: TGTGCCAGCAGTGAGAACCCGTATAGCGGGAGGGCTAATCTTGGGGAGCTGTTTTTT.